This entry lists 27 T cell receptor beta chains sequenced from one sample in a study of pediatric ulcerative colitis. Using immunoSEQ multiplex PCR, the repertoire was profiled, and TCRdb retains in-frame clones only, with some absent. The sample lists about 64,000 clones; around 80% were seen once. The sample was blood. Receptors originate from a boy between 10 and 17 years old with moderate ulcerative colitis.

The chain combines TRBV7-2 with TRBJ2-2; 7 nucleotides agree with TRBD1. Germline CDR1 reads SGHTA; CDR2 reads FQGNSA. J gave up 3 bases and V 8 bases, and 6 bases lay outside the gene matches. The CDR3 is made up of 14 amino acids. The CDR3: CASGRDRYTGELFF. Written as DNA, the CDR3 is TGTGCCAGCGGCCGGGACAGATACACCGGGGAGCTGTTTTTT.

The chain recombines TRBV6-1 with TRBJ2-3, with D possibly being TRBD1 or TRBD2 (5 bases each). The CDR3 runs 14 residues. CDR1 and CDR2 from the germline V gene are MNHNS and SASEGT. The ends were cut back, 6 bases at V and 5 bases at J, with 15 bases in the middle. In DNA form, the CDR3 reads TGTGCCAGCAGCCGGGACCCGGTGGGAGATACGCAGTATTTT. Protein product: CASSRDPVGDTQYF.

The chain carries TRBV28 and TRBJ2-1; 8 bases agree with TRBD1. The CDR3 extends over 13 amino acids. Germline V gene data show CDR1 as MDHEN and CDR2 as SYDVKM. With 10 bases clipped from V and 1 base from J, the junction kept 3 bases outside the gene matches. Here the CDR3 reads CATTGGSYNEQFF. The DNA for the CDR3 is TGTGCCACTACAGGGGGATCCTACAATGAGCAGTTCTTC.

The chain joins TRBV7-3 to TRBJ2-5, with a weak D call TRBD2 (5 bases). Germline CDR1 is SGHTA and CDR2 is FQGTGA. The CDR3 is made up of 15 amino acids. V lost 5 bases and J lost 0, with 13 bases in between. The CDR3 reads CASSPSGSYQETQYF. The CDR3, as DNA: TGTGCCAGCAGCCCATCGGGGTCCTACCAAGAGACCCAGTACTTC.

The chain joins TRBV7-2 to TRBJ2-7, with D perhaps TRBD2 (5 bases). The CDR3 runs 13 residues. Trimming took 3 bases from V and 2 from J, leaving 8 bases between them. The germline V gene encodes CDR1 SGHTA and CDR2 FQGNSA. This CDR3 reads CASSFSGTYEQYF. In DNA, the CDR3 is TGTGCCAGCAGCTTTTCGGGGACCTACGAGCAGTACTTC.

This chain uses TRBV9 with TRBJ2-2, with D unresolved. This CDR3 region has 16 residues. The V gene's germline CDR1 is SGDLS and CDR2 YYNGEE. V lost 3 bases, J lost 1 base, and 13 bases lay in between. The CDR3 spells CASSAYSDLNTGELFF. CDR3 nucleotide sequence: TGTGCCAGCAGCGCCTACAGCGATCTGAACACCGGGGAGCTGTTTTTT.

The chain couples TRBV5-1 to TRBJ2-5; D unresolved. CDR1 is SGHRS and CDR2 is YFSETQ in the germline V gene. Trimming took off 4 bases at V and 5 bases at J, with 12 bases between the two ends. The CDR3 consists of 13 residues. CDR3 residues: CASSRPGGETQYF. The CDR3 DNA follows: TGCGCCAGCAGCCGCCCGGGTGGGGAGACCCAGTACTTC. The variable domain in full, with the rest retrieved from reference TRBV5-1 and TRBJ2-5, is KAGVTQTPRYLIKTRGQQVTLSCSPISGHRSVSWYQQTPGQGLQFLFEYFSETQRNKGNFPGRFSGRQFSNSRSEMNVSTLELGDSALYLCASSRPGGETQYFGPGTRLLVL.

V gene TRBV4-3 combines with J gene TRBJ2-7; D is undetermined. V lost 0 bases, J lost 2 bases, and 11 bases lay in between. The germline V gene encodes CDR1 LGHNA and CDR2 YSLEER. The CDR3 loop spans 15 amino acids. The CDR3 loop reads CASSQDRTGPYEQYF. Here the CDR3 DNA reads TGCGCCAGCAGCCAAGACCGGACGGGCCCCTACGAGCAGTACTTC.

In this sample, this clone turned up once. The CDR3 DNA reads as TGTGCCAGCTCACCGGGAGATGAAAGAGAAGCTTTCTTT. Encoded protein: CASSPGDEREAFF. The rearrangement uses TRBV18 and TRBJ1-1, with D uncertain. The V and J ends lost 3 bases and 8 bases respectively, with 13 bases between them. The V gene's germline CDR1 is KGHSH and CDR2 LQKENI. The CDR3 is made up of 13 amino acids.

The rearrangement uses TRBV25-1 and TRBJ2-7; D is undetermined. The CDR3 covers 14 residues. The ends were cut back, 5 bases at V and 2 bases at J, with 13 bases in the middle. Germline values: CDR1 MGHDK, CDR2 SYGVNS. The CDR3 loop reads CASSQAGGPYEQYF. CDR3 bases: TGTGCCAGCAGTCAAGCTGGTGGGCCCTACGAGCAGTACTTC.

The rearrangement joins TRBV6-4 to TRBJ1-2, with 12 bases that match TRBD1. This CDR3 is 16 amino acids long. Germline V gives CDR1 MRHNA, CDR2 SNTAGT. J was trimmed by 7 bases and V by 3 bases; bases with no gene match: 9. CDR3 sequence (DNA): TGTGCCAGCAGTGAGACCGGGACAGGGGGCTCGAGTGGCTACACCTTC. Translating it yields CASSETGTGGSSGYTF.

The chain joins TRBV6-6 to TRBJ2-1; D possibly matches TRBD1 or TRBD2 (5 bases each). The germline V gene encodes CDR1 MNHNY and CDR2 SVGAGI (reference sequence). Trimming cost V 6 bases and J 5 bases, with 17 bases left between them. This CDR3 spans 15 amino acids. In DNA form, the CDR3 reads TGTGCCAGCAGGGGCCGGGACCACGGGGACAATGAGCAGTTCTTC. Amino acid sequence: CASRGRDHGDNEQFF.

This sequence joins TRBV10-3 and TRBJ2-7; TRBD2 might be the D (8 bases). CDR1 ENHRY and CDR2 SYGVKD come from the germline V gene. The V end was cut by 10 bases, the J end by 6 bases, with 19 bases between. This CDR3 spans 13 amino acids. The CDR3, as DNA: TGTGCCACAGGGGGAGCGGGAGAGGGCGAGCAGTACTTC. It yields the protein CATGGAGEGEQYF.

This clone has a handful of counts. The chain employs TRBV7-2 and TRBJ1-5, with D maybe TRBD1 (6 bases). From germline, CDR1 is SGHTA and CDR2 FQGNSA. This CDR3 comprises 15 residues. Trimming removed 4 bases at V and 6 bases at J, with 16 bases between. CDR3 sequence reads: CASSSHGGAGQPQHF. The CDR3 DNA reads TGTGCCAGCAGCTCCCATGGGGGCGCGGGTCAGCCCCAGCATTTT.

CDR3 region: CATEINYGYTF. CDR3 DNA sequence: TGTGCCACGGAAATTAACTATGGCTACACCTTC. The chain recombines TRBV7-9 with TRBJ1-2, with D unclear. Germline assignment: CDR1 SEHNR and CDR2 FQNEAQ (reference sequence). This CDR3 region has 11 residues. Trimming took off 10 bases at V and 1 base at J, with 7 bases between the two ends.

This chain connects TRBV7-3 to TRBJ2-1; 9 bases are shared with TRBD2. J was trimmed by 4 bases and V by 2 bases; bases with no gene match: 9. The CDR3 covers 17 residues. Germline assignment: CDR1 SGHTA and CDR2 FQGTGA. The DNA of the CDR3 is TGTGCCAGCAGCTTAGGTGTAGCGGGGGCTTTGTACAATGAGCAGTTCTTC. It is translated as CASSLGVAGALYNEQFF. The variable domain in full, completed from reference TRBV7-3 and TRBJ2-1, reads GAGVSQTPSNKVTEKGKYVELRCDPISGHTALYWYRQSLGQGPEFLIYFQGTGAADDSGLPNDRFFAVRPEGSVSTLKIQRTERGDSAVYLCASSLGVAGALYNEQFFGPGTRLTVL.

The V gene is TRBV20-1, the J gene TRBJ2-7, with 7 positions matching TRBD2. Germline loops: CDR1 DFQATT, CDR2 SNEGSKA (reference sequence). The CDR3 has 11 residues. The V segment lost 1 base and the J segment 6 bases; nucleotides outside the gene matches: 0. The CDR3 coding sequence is TGCAGTGCTAGAGGCGGGGGCGAGCAGTACTTC. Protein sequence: CSARGGGEQYF.

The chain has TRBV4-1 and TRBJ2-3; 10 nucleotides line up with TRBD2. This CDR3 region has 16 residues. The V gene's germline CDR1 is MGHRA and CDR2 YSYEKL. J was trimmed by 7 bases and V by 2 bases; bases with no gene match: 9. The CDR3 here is CASSQPLAGVRYTQYF. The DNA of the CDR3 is TGCGCCAGCAGCCAACCTCTAGCGGGAGTTCGGTATACGCAGTATTTT.

CDR3 protein: CASSPPGYNEQFF. CDR3 DNA: TGTGCCAGCAGTCCCCCGGGCTACAATGAGCAGTTCTTC. The gene calls are TRBV2 and TRBJ2-1; D is uncertain. Germline assignment: CDR1 SNHLY and CDR2 FYNNEI. V was trimmed by 5 bases and J by 3 bases, leaving 8 bases between them. This CDR3 is 13 amino acids long.

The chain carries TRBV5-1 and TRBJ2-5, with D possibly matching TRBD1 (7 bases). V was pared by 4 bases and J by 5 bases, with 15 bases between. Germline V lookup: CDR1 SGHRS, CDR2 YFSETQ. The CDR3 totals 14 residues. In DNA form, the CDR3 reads TGCGCCAGCAGCATCCGGACAGGAGGGGAGACCCAGTACTTC. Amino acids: CASSIRTGGETQYF.

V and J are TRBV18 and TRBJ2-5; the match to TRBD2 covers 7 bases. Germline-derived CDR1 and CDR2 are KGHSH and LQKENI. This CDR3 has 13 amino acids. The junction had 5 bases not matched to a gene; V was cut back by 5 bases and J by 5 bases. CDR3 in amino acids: CASSLARGETQYF. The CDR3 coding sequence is TGTGCCAGCTCATTGGCGCGGGGGGAGACCCAGTACTTC.

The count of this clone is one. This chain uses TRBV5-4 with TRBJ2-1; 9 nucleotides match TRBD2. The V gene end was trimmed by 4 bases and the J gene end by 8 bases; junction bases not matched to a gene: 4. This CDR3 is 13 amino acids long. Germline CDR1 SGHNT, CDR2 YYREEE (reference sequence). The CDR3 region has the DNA TGTGCCAGCAGCAGAAGGACTAGCGATGAGCAGTTCTTC. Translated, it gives CASSRRTSDEQFF.

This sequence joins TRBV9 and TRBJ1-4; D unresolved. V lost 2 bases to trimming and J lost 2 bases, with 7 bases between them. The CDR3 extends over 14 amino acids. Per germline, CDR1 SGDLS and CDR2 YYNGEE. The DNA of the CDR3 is TGTGCCAGCAGCGTGGGTGGCACTAATGAAAAACTGTTTTTT. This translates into CASSVGGTNEKLFF. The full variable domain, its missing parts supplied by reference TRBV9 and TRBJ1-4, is DSGVTQTPKHLITATGQRVTLRCSPRSGDLSVYWYQQSLDQGLQFLIQYYNGEERAKGNILERFSAQQFPDLHSELNLSSLELGDSALYFCASSVGGTNEKLFFGSGTQLSVL.

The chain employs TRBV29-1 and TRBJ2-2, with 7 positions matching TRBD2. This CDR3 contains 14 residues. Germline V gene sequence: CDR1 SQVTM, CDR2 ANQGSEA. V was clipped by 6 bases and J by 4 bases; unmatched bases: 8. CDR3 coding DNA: TGCAGCGTGGGGGGGAGGATCTCCACCGGGGAGCTGTTTTTT. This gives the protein CSVGGRISTGELFF.

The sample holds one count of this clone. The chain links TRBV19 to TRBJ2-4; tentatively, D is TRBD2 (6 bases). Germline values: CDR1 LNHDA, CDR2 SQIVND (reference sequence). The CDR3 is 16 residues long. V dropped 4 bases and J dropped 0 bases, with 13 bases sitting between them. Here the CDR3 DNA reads TGTGCCAGTAGTAAGAGGGACTCGCTAGCCAAAAACATTCAGTACTTC. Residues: CASSKRDSLAKNIQYF.

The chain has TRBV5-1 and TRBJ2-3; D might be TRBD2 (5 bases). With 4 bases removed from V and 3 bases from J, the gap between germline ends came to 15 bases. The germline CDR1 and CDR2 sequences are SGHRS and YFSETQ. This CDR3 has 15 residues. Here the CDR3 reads CASSPYGGLTDTQYF. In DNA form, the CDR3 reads TGCGCCAGCAGCCCCTATGGAGGCTTGACAGATACGCAGTATTTT.

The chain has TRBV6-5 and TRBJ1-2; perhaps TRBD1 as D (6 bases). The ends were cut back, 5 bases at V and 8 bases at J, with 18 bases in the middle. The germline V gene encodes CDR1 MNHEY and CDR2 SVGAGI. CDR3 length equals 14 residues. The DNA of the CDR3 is TGTGCCAGCAGTCCAACCGGGACACTGGTCGGCTACACCTTC. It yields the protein CASSPTGTLVGYTF.